These 4 T cell receptor beta chains were sequenced from one sample in a study of blood T cell repertoires in COVID-19. The data were produced by immunoSEQ multiplex PCR, yet TCRdb's version contains in-frame clones alone and is incomplete. The table records 250,000 or so clones, around 83% of them present only once. The sample consisted of peripheral blood. The receptors come from a man aged 40-55 years who had recovered from COVID-19.

This chain links TRBV5-4 with TRBJ2-7; TRBD1 matches at 9 bases. Germline-derived CDR1 and CDR2 are SGHNT and YYREEE (reference sequence). After removal of 4 bases from V and 7 bases from J, the junction contained 9 bases not matched to a gene. The CDR3 is 14 residues long. CDR3 sequence reads: CASSNSGQGWEQYF. The DNA for the CDR3 is TGTGCCAGCAGCAACTCCGGACAGGGGTGGGAGCAGTACTTC. The variable domain in full, completed from reference TRBV5-4 and TRBJ2-7, reads ETGVTQSPTHLIKTRGQQVTLRCSSQSGHNTVSWYQQALGQGPQFIFQYYREEENGRGNFPPRFSGLQFPNYSSELNVNALELDDSALYLCASSNSGQGWEQYFGPGTRLTVT.

The chain joins TRBV3-1 (or the pseudogene TRBV3-2) to TRBJ2-2, with D unresolved. With 8 bases removed from V and 1 base from J, the gap between germline ends came to 8 bases. The germline V gene encodes CDR1 LGHDT and CDR2 YNNKEL (reference sequence). The CDR3 length is 13 residues. Here the CDR3 reads CASALLNTGELFF. CDR3 DNA sequence: TGTGCCAGCGCACTACTGAACACCGGGGAGCTGTTTTTT.

This clone was detected once. The gene calls are TRBV19 and TRBJ2-1; perhaps TRBD1 as D (5 bases). CDR1 and CDR2 from the germline V gene are LNHDA and SQIVND (reference sequence). The CDR3 is made up of 15 amino acids. V was cut by 0 bases and J by 0 bases, with 6 bases left in between. The CDR3 bases are TGTGCCAGTAGTATAGATCAGGGCTCCTACAATGAGCAGTTCTTC. This encodes CASSIDQGSYNEQFF.

The chain links TRBV7-9 to TRBJ2-1, with 8 nucleotides matching TRBD2. This CDR3 has 17 amino acids. V lost 5 bases to trimming and J lost 7 bases; unmatched junction nucleotides: 16. Germline CDR1 is SEHNR and CDR2 is FQNEAQ (reference sequence). CDR3 sequence (DNA): TGTGCCAGCAGCGTTACCGACGGGAGGGAGACGATTAATGAGCAGTTCTTC. This encodes CASSVTDGRETINEQFF. The full variable domain, with the rest looked up from reference TRBV7-9 and TRBJ2-1, is DTGVSQNPRHKITKRGQNVTFRCDPISEHNRLYWYRQTLGQGPEFLTYFQNEAQLEKSRLLSDRFSAERPKGSFSTLEIQRTEQGDSAMYLCASSVTDGRETINEQFFGPGTRLTVL.